This T cell receptor (beta chain) originates from a study of CXCR3-negative and CXCR3-positive naive CD8 T cells (dated by TCRdb to between 2018 and 2020). Context from the whole study: In total, 120 million to 150 million TRB reads were obtained, which works out to roughly 1.5 +/- 0.3 million reads per library. Diversity and physicochemical repertoire analyses covered about a dozen donors pooled from two independent experiments. TRBV-TRBJ cluster analysis included naive subsets from about 5 donors and memory cells from 3 donors.

The study at large found these results: TRBV-TRBJ usage was similar between naive CXCR3-negative and CXCR3-positive cells from the same donor, while memory cells showed distinct patterns. TRB CDR3s from CXCR3-positive naive cells showed higher hydrophobicity (lower Kidera factor 4), lower energy, and higher strength and volume indices than CXCR3-negative naive cells. CXCR3 expression partially decreased after cryopreservation, so most assays used freshly isolated PBMCs. Repertoire diversity was comparably high in both naive subsets but much lower in memory CD8+ T cells. Because surface CD5, which is linked to self-reactivity in mice, was comparable between the naive subsets, TCR interaction strength was also inferred from TRB CDR3 physicochemical properties.

Each CD8+ T cell subset was flow-sorted in triplicate, with under 350,000 cells per subset placed directly into RLT lysis buffer. Naive CD8+ T cells were defined stringently as CD45RO-CCR7+CD27+CD95- to exclude memory contaminants. Using standard density gradient centrifugation, peripheral blood mononuclear cells were isolated from buffy coats. A FACSAria III was used to flow-sort naive CD8+ T cells into CXCR3-negative and CXCR3-positive populations. An RNeasy Mini Kit was used to extract total RNA from the sorted cells. The germline V gene specifies SGHDN as CDR1 and FVKESK as CDR2. Measured from the cysteine to the phenylalanine, the CDR3 is 21 residues long. No DNA sequence is on record. These reads were obtained on a NextSeq 550. The Human TCR Profiling Kit (MiLaboratory) was used to prepare UMI-labeled 5' RACE TRB cDNA libraries. The full amount of extracted RNA was used for cDNA synthesis, and the full amount of resulting cDNA was used for PCR amplification. The libraries were made side by side, with each library going through the same number of PCR cycles. Per the authors' processing: MIGEC and MiXCR extracted about 50,000 +/- 10,000 unique UMI-labeled TRB cDNA molecules per library, requiring at least two reads per UMI. Each library averaged around 40,000 +/- 10,000 functional in-frame TRB CDR3 nucleotide clonotypes without stop codons. Diversity metrics, including normalized Shannon-Wiener and Chao1, were computed in VDJtools after downsampling to 5000 UMI-labeled TRB molecules per sample. For the central five CDR3 residues, VDJtools calculated physicochemical properties weighted by clonotype size, namely interaction energy, strength, volume and Kidera factor 4. Each entry corresponds to one CDR3 protein sequence from reads that TCRdb reprocessed, and DNA is not given. The V and J calls shown here were made by TCRdb, not taken from the authors' results. This sample's table carries around 120,000 distinct CDR3 sequences. The ten largest clones represent roughly 0.62% of the sample.

On this clonotype: The antigen it recognizes is unknown.

The chain joins TRBV14 to TRBJ2-7; TCRdb's D call of TRBD1 is untestable without DNA. Input material: naive CXCR3+ CD8+ T cells from blood. The meaning of the sample's cell subset or site label: CD45RO-CCR7+CD27+CD95- naive CD8+ T cells expressing CXCR3 (TNR3+). The receptor comes from a human donor in good health. Some clones in this sample may be carry-over from other donors' samples. CDR3 reads: CASSLTRGPDGARDPFYEQYF.